Listed below are T cell receptor beta chains from one sample, sequenced in a study of CD8 T cells in ankylosing spondylitis. MiXCR was run by TCRdb on the 5' RACE reads, yielding one entry per CDR3 protein. Of roughly 300,000 distinct CDR3 sequences in the sample, under 8.5% were seen once. The sequenced sample was blood, either unsorted or a sorted T cell fraction (not recorded which). Receptors were obtained from a male donor with ankylosing spondylitis. Both conserved end residues are part of each CDR3. Size is stated for part of the rows, as once, few or many counts, or as a class when the clone is expanded.

v_gene	j_gene	abundance	CDR3aa
TRBV15	TRBJ2-1	few	CATSRAWVGGVNEQFF
TRBV4-2	TRBJ2-2	many	CASSQATSAGGELFF
TRBV7-2	TRBJ2-3	few	CASSQRRSDTQYF
TRBV4-1	TRBJ2-6	NA	CASSQGGLAGPSPGANVLTF
TRBV18	TRBJ2-1	few	CASSPVAGQFF
TRBV27	TRBJ1-1	few	CASSYHRGLLGSNTEAFF
TRBV7-9	TRBJ2-1	many	CASSPLGQGKDNEQFF
TRBV20-1	TRBJ1-6	NA	CSARVAGTTSPLHF
TRBV5-5	TRBJ2-1	many	CASSESGGPSSYNEQFF
TRBV5-8	TRBJ1-5	few	CASSFLGRGPNQPQHF
TRBV20-1	TRBJ2-7	many	CSARQGTSYEQYF
TRBV5-1	TRBJ1-5	many	CASSLAPDQPQHF
TRBV7-9	TRBJ2-2	NA	CASRPDRDVSTGELFF
TRBV5-1	TRBJ2-1	NA	CASSLDYSANEQFF
TRBV6-1	TRBJ2-7	few	CASSGQGGSYEQYF
TRBV15	TRBJ2-7	many	CATSKRQEEQYF
TRBV7-2	TRBJ1-1	few	CASSLIGTVMNTEAFF
TRBV5-6	TRBJ2-5	few	CASSDRNVGTQYF
TRBV7-8	TRBJ2-5	NA	CASMGTIQETQYF
TRBV30	TRBJ1-2	few	CAWSGGSYGYTF
TRBV4-3	TRBJ1-1	many	CASSRDRLNTEAFF
TRBV10-3	TRBJ2-1	few	CAISGEDRGVVAGATYNEQFF
TRBV29-1	TRBJ2-7	many	CSVEVSGLSYEQYF
TRBV7-2	TRBJ2-1	many	CASSLELIAYNEQFF
TRBV5-6	TRBJ2-4	many	CASSLGLAIDIQYF
TRBV7-2	TRBJ1-4	many	CASSSSIGTNEKLFF
TRBV7-9	TRBJ2-2	many	CASSYLQANTGELFF
TRBV2	TRBJ2-1	few	CASRVRRSEDEQFF
TRBV28	TRBJ2-5	many	CASRFSGRGQETQYF
TRBV6-6	TRBJ1-2	many	CASSPPTGSGYTF
TRBV7-9	TRBJ2-7	NA	CASSLTASPILEQYF
TRBV7-9	TRBJ2-1	few	CASSPLPFPSSYNEQFF
TRBV19	TRBJ1-2	few	CASSTRQVIYGYTF
TRBV30	TRBJ1-1	few	CAWGGQPGRGITEAFF
TRBV4-1	TRBJ2-7	NA	CASSQDRGTSSYEQYF
TRBV10-3	TRBJ1-1	many	CAISEGADTEAFF
TRBV19	TRBJ2-6	NA	CASSSSGTGDLAGANVLTF
TRBV7-8	TRBJ2-7	NA	CASSSRLAGDRYEQYF
TRBV27	TRBJ1-2	many	CASSLSPGTYGYTF
TRBV20-1	TRBJ1-4	few	CSARETGGQPHATNEKLFF
TRBV18	TRBJ2-3	NA	CASRPLQADTQYF
TRBV2	TRBJ2-5	few	CASSVLYLGTQYF
TRBV5-6	TRBJ2-1	few	CASSSLLAGSYNEQFF
TRBV20-1	TRBJ2-3	many	CSARYSREGGTDTQYF
TRBV5-5	TRBJ1-6	few	CASSLRDISNSPLHF
TRBV7-3	TRBJ2-1	NA	CASSLTGDKIDEQFF
TRBV6-1	TRBJ1-1	few	CASSEVNLALEAFF
TRBV25-1	TRBJ1-2	many	CASSEPGQGADYGYTF
TRBV12-3/TRBV12-4	TRBJ1-5	few	CASSKGQGEGNQPQHF
TRBV20-1	TRBJ2-2	few	CSARRTGNPTGELFF
TRBV5-1	TRBJ2-5	NA	CASSYHLGGLLYQETQYF
TRBV7-2	TRBJ1-1	NA	CASSWGQEINTEAFF
TRBV30	TRBJ2-7	few	CAWSVPTDRGHEQYF
TRBV20-1	TRBJ2-5	few	CSARVPGVETQYF
TRBV5-1	TRBJ1-2	few	CASSATGGNNYGYTF
TRBV5-1	TRBJ1-4	many	CASSLLGASTNEKLFF
TRBV5-8	TRBJ2-3	NA	CASSWAGGLGDTQYF
TRBV2	TRBJ1-1	NA	CASSYWAIAEAFF